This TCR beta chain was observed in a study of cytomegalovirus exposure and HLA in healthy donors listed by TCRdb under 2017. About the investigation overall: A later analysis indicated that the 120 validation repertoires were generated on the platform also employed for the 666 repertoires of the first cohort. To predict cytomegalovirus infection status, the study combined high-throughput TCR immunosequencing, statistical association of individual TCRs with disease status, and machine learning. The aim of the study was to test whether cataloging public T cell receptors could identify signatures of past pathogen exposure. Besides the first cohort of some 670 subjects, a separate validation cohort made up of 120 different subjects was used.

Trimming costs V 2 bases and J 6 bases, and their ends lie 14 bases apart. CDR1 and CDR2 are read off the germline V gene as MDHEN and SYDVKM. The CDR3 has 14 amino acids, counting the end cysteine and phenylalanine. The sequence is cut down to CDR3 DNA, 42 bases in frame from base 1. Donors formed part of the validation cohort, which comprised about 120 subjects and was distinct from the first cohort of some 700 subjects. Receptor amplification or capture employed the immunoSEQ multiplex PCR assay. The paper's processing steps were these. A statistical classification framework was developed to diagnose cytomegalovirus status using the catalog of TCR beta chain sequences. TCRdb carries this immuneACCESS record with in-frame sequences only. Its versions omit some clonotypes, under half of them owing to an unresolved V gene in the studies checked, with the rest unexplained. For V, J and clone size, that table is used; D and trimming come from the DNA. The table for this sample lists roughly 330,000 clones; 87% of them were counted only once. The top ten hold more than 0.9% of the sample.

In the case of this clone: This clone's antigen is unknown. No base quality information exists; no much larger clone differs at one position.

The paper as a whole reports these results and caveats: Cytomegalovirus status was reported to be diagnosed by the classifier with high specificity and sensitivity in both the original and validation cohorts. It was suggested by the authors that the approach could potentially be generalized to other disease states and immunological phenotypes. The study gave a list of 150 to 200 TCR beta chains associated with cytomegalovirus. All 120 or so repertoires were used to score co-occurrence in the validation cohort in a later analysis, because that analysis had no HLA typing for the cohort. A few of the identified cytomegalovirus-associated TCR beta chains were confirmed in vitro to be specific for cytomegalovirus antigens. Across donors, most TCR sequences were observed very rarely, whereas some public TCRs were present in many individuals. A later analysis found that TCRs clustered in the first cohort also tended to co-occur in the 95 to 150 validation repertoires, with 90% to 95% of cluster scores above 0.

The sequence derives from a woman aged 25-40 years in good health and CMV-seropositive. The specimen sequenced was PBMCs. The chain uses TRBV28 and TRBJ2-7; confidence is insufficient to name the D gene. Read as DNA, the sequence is TGTGCCAGCAGTTTACGTCGTCAAACGGGCGAGCAGTACTTC. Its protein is CASSLRRQTGEQYF.